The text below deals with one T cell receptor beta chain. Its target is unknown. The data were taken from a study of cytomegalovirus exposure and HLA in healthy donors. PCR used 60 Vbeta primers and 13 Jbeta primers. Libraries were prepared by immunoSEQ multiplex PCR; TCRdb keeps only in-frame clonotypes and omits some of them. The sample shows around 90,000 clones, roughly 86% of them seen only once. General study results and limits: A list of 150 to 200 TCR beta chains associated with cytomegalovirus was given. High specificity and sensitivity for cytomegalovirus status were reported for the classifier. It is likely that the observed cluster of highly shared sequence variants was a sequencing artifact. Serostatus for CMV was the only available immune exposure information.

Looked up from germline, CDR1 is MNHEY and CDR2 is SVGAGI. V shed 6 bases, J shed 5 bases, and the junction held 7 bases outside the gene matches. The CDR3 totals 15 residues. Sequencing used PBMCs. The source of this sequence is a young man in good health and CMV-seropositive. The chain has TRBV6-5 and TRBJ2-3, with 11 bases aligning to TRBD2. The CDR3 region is CASRKLAGVVDTQYF. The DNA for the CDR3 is TGTGCCAGCAGGAAACTAGCGGGAGTGGTAGATACGCAGTATTTT.